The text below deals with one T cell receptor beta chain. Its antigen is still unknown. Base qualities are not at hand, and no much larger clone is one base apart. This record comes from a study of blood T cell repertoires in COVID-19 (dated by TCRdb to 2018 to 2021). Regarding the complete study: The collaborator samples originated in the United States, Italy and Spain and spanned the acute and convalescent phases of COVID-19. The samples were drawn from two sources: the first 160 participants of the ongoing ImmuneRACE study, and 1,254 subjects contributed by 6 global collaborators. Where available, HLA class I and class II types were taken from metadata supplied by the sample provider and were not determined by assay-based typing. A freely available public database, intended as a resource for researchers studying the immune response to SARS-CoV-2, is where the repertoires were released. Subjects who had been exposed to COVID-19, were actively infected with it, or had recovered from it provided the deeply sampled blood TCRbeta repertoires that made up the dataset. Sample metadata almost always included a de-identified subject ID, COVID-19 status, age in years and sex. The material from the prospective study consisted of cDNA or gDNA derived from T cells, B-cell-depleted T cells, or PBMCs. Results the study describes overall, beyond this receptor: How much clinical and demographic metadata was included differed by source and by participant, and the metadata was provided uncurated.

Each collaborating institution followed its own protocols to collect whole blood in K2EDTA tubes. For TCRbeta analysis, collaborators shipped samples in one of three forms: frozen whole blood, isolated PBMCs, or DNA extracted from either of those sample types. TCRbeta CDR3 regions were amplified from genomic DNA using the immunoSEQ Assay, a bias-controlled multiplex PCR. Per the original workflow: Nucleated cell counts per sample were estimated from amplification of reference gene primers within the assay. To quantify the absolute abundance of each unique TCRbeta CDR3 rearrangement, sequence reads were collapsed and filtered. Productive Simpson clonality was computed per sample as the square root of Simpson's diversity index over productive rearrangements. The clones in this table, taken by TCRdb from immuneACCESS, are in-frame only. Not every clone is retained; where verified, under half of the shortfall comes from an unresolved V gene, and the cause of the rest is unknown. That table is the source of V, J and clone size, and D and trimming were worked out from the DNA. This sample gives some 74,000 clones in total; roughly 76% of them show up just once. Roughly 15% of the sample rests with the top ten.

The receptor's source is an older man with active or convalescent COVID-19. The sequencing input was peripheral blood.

The CDR3 has the sequence CASSLMGVGLAGRVQETQYF. At the DNA level, the sequence is TGTGCCAGCAGCTTAATGGGGGTGGGACTAGCGGGAAGAGTACAAGAGACCCAGTACTTC. The chain couples TRBV7-3 to TRBJ2-5; TRBD2 fits 13 bases in the junction. Per the germline V gene, SGHTA is the CDR1 and FQGTGA is the CDR2. The CDR3, cysteine through phenylalanine, is 20 amino acids long. Just CDR3 DNA is preserved here, 60 bases in frame from base 1. Trimming leaves V shorter by 1 base and J shorter by 2 bases, with the junction holding 13 bases beyond the gene matches.